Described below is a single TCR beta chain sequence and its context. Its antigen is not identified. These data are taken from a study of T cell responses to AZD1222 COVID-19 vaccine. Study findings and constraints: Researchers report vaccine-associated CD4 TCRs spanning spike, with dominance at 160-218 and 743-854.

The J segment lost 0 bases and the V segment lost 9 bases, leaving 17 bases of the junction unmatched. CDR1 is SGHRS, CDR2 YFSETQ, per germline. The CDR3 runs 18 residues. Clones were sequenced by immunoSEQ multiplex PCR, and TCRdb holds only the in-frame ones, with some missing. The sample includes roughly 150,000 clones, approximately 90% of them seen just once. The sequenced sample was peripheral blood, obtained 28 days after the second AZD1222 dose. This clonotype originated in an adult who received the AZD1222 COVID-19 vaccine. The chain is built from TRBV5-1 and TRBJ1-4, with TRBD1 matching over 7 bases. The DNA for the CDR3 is TGCGCCACACGACAGGGACGGTCGGGGGGCGCAACTAATGAAAAACTGTTTTTT. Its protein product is CATRQGRSGGATNEKLFF.